This T cell receptor beta chain came from a study of graft-versus-host responses after intestinal transplantation. Broader study findings: When patients had graft-donor T cell macrochimerism, their allografts held high graft-versus-host to host-versus-graft clonal ratios. Analysis identified GvH clones in recipient marrow, with some appearing first in ileum or blood.

A remark on this clone: Its antigen is not known.

TCRdb's table, derived via immunoSEQ multiplex PCR, lists solely in-frame clones and lacks some. The repertoire consists of approximately 100,000 clones, with more than 75% occurring once and the leading ten covering 1.4%. The clonotype was recovered from a human patient who received an intestinal transplant, so some T cells may come from the graft donor. Source: PBMCs, taken 255 days after intestinal transplant.

CDR3 sequence reads: CASSPRNYEQYF. The DNA for the CDR3 is TGTGCCAGCAGCCCGAGAAACTACGAGCAGTACTTC. This chain links TRBV7-9 with TRBJ2-7; no clear D gene. V lost 5 bases, J lost 3 bases, and 8 bases lay in between. Germline V gene lookup returns CDR1 SEHNR and CDR2 FQNEAQ (reference sequence). This CDR3 is built from 12 residues.